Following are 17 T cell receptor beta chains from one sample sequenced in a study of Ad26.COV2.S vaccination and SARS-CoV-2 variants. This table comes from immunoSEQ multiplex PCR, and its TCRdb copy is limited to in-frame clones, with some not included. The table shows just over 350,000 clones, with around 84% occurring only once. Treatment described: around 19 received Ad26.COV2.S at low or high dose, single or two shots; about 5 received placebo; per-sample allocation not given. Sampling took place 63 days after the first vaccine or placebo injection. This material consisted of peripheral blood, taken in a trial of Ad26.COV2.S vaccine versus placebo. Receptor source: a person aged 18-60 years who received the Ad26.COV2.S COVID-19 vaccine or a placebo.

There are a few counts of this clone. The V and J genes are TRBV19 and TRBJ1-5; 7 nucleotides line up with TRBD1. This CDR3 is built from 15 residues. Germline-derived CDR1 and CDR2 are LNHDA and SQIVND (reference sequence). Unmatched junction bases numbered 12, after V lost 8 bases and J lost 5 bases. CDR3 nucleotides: TGTGCCAGTTATAACACGGGACAGCCGTATCAGCCCCAGCATTTT. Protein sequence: CASYNTGQPYQPQHF.

CDR3 DNA: TGTGCCAGCAGTAGCCGGGACAGGGGCCCTTGGGACATTCAGTACTTC. It specifies CASSSRDRGPWDIQYF. The chain carries TRBV28 and TRBJ2-4; 10 nucleotides line up with TRBD1. Germline V CDR1 and CDR2: MDHEN, SYDVKM. The CDR3 covers 16 residues. The V and J ends lost 5 bases and 8 bases, in that order; junction bases with no gene match: 12. The full variable domain, in which reference TRBV28 and TRBJ2-4 provide the parts outside the CDR3, is DVKVTQSSRYLVKRTGEKVFLECVQDMDHENMFWYRQDPGLGLRLIYFSYDVKMKEKGDIPEGYSVSREKKERFSLILESASTNQTSMYLCASSSRDRGPWDIQYFGAGTRLSVL.

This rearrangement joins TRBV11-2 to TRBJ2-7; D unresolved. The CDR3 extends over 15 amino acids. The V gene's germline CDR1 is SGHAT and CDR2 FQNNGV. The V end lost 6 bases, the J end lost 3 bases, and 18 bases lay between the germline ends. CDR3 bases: TGTGCCAGCAGTCGGGTCGAGACTTTGAGCTACGAGCAGTACTTC. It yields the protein CASSRVETLSYEQYF.

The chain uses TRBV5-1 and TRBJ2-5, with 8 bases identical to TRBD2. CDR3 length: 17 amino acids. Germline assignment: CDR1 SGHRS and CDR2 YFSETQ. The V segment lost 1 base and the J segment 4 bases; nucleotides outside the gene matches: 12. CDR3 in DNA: TGCGCCAGCAGCTTGTCTCCGAGCGGGGGCGGAGGAGAGACCCAGTACTTC. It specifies CASSLSPSGGGGETQYF.

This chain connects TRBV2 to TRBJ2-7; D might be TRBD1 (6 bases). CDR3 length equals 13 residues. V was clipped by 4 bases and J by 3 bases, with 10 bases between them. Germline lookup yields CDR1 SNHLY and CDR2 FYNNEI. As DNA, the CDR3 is TGTGCCAGCAGTGCTGGGGGCCGCTACGAGCAGTACTTC. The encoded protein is CASSAGGRYEQYF.

CDR3 in amino acids: CAWSVLGNPETQYF. The CDR3, as DNA: TGTGCCTGGAGTGTATTAGGCAATCCGGAGACCCAGTACTTC. V and J are TRBV30 and TRBJ2-5; D is uncertain. The CDR3 covers 14 residues. Trimming left V 0 bases short and J 5 bases short, with 13 bases between. Per germline, CDR1 GTSNPN and CDR2 SVGIG (reference sequence).

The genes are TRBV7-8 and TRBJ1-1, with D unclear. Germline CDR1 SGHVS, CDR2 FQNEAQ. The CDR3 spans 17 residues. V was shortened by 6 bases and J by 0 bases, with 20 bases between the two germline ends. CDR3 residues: CASSHLLGSSMNTEAFF. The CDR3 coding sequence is TGTGCCAGCAGTCACCTGTTGGGGAGCAGTATGAACACTGAAGCTTTCTTT.

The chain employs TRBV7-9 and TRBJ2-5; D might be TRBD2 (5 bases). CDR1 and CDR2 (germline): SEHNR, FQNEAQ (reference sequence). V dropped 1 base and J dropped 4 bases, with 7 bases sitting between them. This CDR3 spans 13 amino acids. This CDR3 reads CASSLGGPETQYF. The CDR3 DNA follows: TGTGCCAGCAGCTTAGGCGGGCCAGAGACCCAGTACTTC.

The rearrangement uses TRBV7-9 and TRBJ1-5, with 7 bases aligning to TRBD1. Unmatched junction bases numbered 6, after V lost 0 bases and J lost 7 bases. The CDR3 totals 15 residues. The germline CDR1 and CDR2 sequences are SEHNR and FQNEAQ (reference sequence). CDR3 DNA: TGTGCCAGCAGCTTAGCGGGAACAGGGGACCAGCCCCAGCATTTT. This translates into CASSLAGTGDQPQHF.

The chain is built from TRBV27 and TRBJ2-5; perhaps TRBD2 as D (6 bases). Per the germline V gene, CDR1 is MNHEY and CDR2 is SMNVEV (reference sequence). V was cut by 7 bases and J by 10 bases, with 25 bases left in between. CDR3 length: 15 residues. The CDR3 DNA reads TGTGCCAGCATGAATACCGGGGGTCACACAGAGGGCCAGTACTTC. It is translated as CASMNTGGHTEGQYF.

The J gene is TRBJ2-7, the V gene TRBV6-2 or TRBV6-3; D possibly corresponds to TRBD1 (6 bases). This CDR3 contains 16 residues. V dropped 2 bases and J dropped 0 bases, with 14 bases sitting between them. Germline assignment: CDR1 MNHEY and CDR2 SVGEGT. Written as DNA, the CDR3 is TGTGCCAGCAGTTACCCGAGACAGGTCATCTCCTACGAGCAGTACTTC. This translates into CASSYPRQVISYEQYF.

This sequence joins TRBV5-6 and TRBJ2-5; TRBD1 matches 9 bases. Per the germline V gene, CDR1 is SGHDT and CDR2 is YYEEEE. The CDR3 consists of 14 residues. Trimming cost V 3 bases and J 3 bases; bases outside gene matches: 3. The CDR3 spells CASSYRDREETQYF. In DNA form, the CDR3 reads TGTGCCAGCAGCTACCGGGACAGGGAAGAGACCCAGTACTTC. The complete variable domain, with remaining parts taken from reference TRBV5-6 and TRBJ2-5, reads DAGVTQSPTHLIKTRGQQVTLRCSPKSGHDTVSWYQQALGQGPQFIFQYYEEEERQRGNFPDRFSGHQFPNYSSELNVNALLLGDSALYLCASSYRDREETQYFGPGTRLLVL.

Here the CDR3 reads CASSTGLGTGELFF. CDR3 nucleotide sequence: TGCGCCAGCAGTACGGGGTTGGGCACCGGGGAGCTGTTTTTT. The gene calls are TRBV10-1 and TRBJ2-2, with D possibly being TRBD2 (5 bases). Deletions cut 5 bases from V and 4 bases from J, with 11 bases between. This CDR3 has 14 residues. Per the germline V gene, CDR1 is WNHNN and CDR2 is SYGVQD (reference sequence).

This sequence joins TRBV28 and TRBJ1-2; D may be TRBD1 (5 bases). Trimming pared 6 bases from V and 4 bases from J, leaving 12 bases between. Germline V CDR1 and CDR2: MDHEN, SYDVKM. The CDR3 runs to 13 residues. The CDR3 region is CASRDGTVYGYTF. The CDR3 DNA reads TGTGCCAGCAGGGACGGGACGGTCTATGGCTACACCTTC.

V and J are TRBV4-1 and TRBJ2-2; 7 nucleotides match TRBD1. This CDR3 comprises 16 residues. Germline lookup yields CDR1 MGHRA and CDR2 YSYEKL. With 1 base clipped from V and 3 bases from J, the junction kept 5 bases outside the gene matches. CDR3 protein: CASSQVAGGDTGELFF. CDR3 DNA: TGCGCCAGCAGCCAAGTGGCAGGGGGTGACACCGGGGAGCTGTTTTTT.

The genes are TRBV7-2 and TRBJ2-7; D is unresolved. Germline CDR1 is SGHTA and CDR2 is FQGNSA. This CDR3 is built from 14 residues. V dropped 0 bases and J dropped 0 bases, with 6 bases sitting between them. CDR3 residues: CASSLARFSYEQYF. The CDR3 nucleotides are TGTGCCAGCAGCTTAGCCCGGTTCTCCTACGAGCAGTACTTC.

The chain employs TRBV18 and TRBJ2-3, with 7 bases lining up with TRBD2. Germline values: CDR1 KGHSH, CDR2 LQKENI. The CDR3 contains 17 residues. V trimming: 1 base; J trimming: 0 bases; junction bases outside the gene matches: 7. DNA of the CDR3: TGTGCCAGCTCACCACGTAACGGGGGGATGAGCACAGATACGCAGTATTTT. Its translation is CASSPRNGGMSTDTQYF.